These T cell receptor beta chains were read from a single sample in a study of T cell repertoires in cytomegalovirus infection. Antigen specificity for these receptors is unknown. TCRdb analysed the reads with MiXCR anew, one entry per CDR3 protein. In the table there are 45,000 to 75,000 distinct CDR3 sequences, roughly 32% of which are singletons. The sequencing input was PBMCs, sequenced either directly or after in vitro stimulation (not recorded which). The receptors were gathered from a human donor in good health (CMV status not recorded). Some clones in this sample may be carry-over from other donors' samples. Both conserved end residues are part of each CDR3. The order of the fields is D gene, CDR3 length, clone size, J gene, V gene, CDR3 protein, CDR3 DNA. D genes are given only for firm matches. Only part of the rows carry a size: once, few, many, or a class if the clone is expanded.

TRBD2	17	many	TRBJ2-7	TRBV7-2	CASSLTEGTSVGYEQYF	TGTGCCAGCAGCTTAACCGAAGGGACTAGCGTAGGATACGAGCAGTACTTC
TRBD1	15	few	TRBJ1-6	TRBV5-5	CASSADRGENSPLHF	TGTGCCAGCAGCGCCGACAGGGGTGAGAATTCACCCCTCCACTTT
TRBD1	15	few	TRBJ2-7	TRBV6-1	CASSSLTGAHYEQYF	TGTGCCAGCAGTTCCTTGACAGGGGCCCACTACGAGCAGTACTTC
.	12	.	TRBJ2-5	TRBV7-9	CASSPVEETQYF	TGTGCCAGCAGCCCTGTAGAAGAGACCCAGTACTTC
.	14	few	TRBJ1-1	TRBV7-8	CASSFSGLNTEAFF	TGTGCCAGCAGCTTTTCAGGCCTTAACACTGAAGCTTTCTTT
.	12	few	TRBJ1-5	TRBV7-6	CASSLYDQPQHF	TGTGCCAGCAGCTTATATGATCAGCCCCAGCATTTT
.	15	few	TRBJ1-1	TRBV27	CASSFGPGRNTEAFF	TGTGCCAGCAGTTTCGGGCCCGGGAGGAACACTGAAGCTTTCTTT
TRBD2	15	.	TRBJ2-1	TRBV19	CASSIRGRLVNEQFF	TGTGCCAGTAGTATCCGCGGGAGATTGGTGAATGAGCAGTTCTTC
TRBD1	17	many	TRBJ1-4	TRBV7-8	CASSLRDRLTTNEKLFF	TGTGCCAGCAGCTTACGGGACAGGTTGACAACTAATGAAAAACTGTTTTTT
.	12	.	TRBJ1-1	TRBV3-1	CASSQSGLGAFF	TGTGCCAGCAGCCAAAGTGGGTTAGGAGCTTTCTTT